The 12 T cell receptor beta chains listed next were all sequenced from one sample in a study of HIV-infected patients and healthy controls. Alpha and beta constant-region primers primed reverse transcription of around 500 ng RNA. Separate chain-specific third strand synthesis with multiplexing indices produced the alpha and beta libraries. TCRdb used MiXCR to reprocess the 5' RACE reads, holding one entry per CDR3 protein. Of over 5,000 distinct CDR3 sequences in the sample, under 30% were seen once. No cell fractionation was done, so the repertoire covers all unsorted peripheral blood T cells. Material: blood, obtained before antiretroviral therapy. These receptors originate from an adult with HIV infection.

On this clonotype: This may stem from a read error, because a much larger clone lies one nucleotide away. The V call is TRBV6-6, the J call TRBJ1-5; no reliable D call. The CDR3 has 14 amino acids. CDR1 is MNHNY and CDR2 is SVGAGI in the germline V gene (reference sequence). Trimming took off 2 bases at V and 11 bases at J, with 16 bases between the two ends. As DNA, the CDR3 is TGTGCCAGCAGTTACGAGGGCGCCGGGCAGACCCAGCATTTT. Translating it yields CASSYEGAGQTQHF.

This clonotype is judged large (0.1 to 1%). J is TRBJ2-3 and V is TRBV3-1; the D gene is possibly TRBD1 (6 bases). The length of the CDR3 is 20 residues. In germline, CDR1 is LGHDT, CDR2 YNNKEL (reference sequence). V gave up 0 bases and J gave up 4 bases, with 26 bases separating them. DNA of the CDR3: TGTGCCAGCAGCCAAGATTTAGTTGGGGAAACAGGGATTTTATCAGATACGCAGTATTTT. It yields the protein CASSQDLVGETGILSDTQYF.

This clonotype has at least ten counts. The chain uses TRBV7-9 and TRBJ2-1; the D call may be TRBD1 or TRBD2 (6 bases each). The germline V and J ends were trimmed by 0 bases and 15 bases, with 18 bases remaining between them. The CDR3 covers 14 residues. Germline V CDR1 and CDR2: SEHNR, FQNEAQ (reference sequence). The CDR3: CASSLAGGLVDLFF. The CDR3 DNA reads as TGTGCCAGCAGCTTAGCTGGGGGGCTAGTTGATCTGTTCTTC.

This clonotype was picked up many times. J is TRBJ2-3 and V is TRBV2; D remains ambiguous. This CDR3 comprises 13 residues. CDR1 is SNHLY, CDR2 FYNNEI, per germline. V lost 4 bases, J lost 0 bases, and 5 bases lay in between. CDR3 sequence: CASSATSTDTQYF. The CDR3, as DNA: TGTGCCAGCAGTGCGACTAGCACAGATACGCAGTATTTT.

Many counts were recorded for this clonotype. The chain recombines TRBV7-2 with TRBJ2-7, with 7 bases identical to TRBD2. CDR3 length: 14 residues. Losses at the gene ends were 1 base for V and 4 bases for J; bases not matched to a gene: 4. Germline V CDR1 and CDR2: SGHTA, FQGNSA. CDR3 bases: TGTGCCAGCAGCTTAGGGGACTACCCGTACGAGCAGTACTTC. This codes for CASSLGDYPYEQYF. Full variable domain (remainder filled in from reference TRBV7-2 and TRBJ2-7): GAGVSQSPSNKVTEKGKDVELRCDPISGHTALYWYRQSLGQGLEFLIYFQGNSAPDKSGLPSDRFSAERTGGSVSTLTIQRTQQEDSAVYLCASSLGDYPYEQYFGPGTRLTVT.

This clonotype showed up just a few times. The chain recombines TRBV18 with TRBJ1-2; TRBD1 is a possible D gene (6 bases). Trimming removed 3 bases from V and 5 bases from J, with 10 bases in between. The CDR3 runs to 13 residues. Germline V gene sequence: CDR1 KGHSH, CDR2 LQKENI. Here the CDR3 reads CASSPQDRYGYTF. The DNA for the CDR3 is TGTGCCAGCTCACCCCAGGACAGATATGGCTACACCTTC.

This clonotype is categorized as medium-sized. This chain uses TRBV11-2 with TRBJ2-5; the D is unclear. The germline gives CDR1 SGHAT, CDR2 FQNNGV. The CDR3 has 12 residues. The V end was cut by 5 bases, the J end by 5 bases, with 9 bases between. CDR3 nucleotides: TGTGCCAGCAGCCGTTTCGGGGAGACCCAGTACTTC. Amino acid sequence: CASSRFGETQYF.

This clonotype showed up just a few times. The chain is built from TRBV18 and TRBJ2-1; 11 bases align to TRBD2. Germline V lookup: CDR1 KGHSH, CDR2 LQKENI. Trimming removed 2 bases from V and 2 bases from J; junction bases left unmatched: 2. This CDR3 is 16 amino acids long. In DNA, the CDR3 is TGTGCCAGCTCACCAGGGACTAGCGGAACCTACAATGAGCAGTTCTTC. Translated: CASSPGTSGTYNEQFF.

This clonotype was seen ten or more times. V usage is TRBV13 and J usage is TRBJ2-1; D may correspond to TRBD1 or TRBD2 (7 bases each). The germline V and J ends were trimmed by 5 bases and 4 bases, with 18 bases remaining between them. The length of the CDR3 is 16 residues. Germline assignment: CDR1 PRHDT and CDR2 FYEKMQ (reference sequence). In DNA, the CDR3 is TGTGCCAGCAGCGCACCCAGGGGGGGTCGGTACAATGAGCAGTTCTTC. This codes for CASSAPRGGRYNEQFF.

This clonotype was seen ten or more times. This sequence joins TRBV13 and TRBJ2-5; TRBD1 is a possible D gene (5 bases). V gave up 0 bases and J gave up 6 bases, with 14 bases separating them. The V gene's germline CDR1 is PRHDT and CDR2 FYEKMQ (reference sequence). This CDR3 is 15 amino acids long. The DNA for the CDR3 is TGTGCCAGCAGCTTAGGGGTCGCAGGGCGTCAGACCCAGTACTTC. It translates to CASSLGVAGRQTQYF. Full variable domain (missing parts from reference TRBV13 and TRBJ2-5): AAGVIQSPRHLIKEKRETATLKCYPIPRHDTVYWYQQGPGQDPQFLISFYEKMQSDKGSIPDRFSAQQFSDYHSELNMSSLELGDSALYFCASSLGVAGRQTQYFGPGTRLLVL.

This clonotype came up many times. The V and J genes are TRBV27 and TRBJ1-5; D is possibly TRBD1 (6 bases). The germline V gene encodes CDR1 MNHEY and CDR2 SMNVEV (reference sequence). This CDR3 has 17 residues. With 1 base removed from V and 0 bases from J, the gap between germline ends came to 13 bases. The CDR3 reads CASSLLTQGYSNQPQHF. CDR3 in DNA: TGTGCCAGCAGTTTATTGACACAGGGTTATAGCAATCAGCCCCAGCATTTT.

CDR3 DNA: TGTGCCAGCCCAACCCCTCTCTGGACTAGCGGGGGGCTGTCGAACACCGGGGAGCTGTTTTTT. Protein: CASPTPLWTSGGLSNTGELFF. The chain uses TRBV11-1 and TRBJ2-2, with 14 nucleotides matching TRBD2. Per germline, CDR1 SGHAT and CDR2 FQDESV (reference sequence). The V and J ends lost 8 bases and 0 bases, in that order; junction bases with no gene match: 17. This CDR3 comprises 21 residues.